The entry that follows covers one T cell receptor beta chain sequence. Its antigen is not known. This entry is derived from a study of beta chain features in type 1 diabetes. Study conclusions and caveats: There was a possibility that cDNA sequencing over-represented cells with high TCR expression. Researchers report that Type 1 diabetes patients had moderately but significantly shorter TCRB CDR3s across all four CD4+ subsets.

The V gene's germline CDR1 is GTSNPN and CDR2 SVGIG (reference sequence). CDR3 length: 15 residues. V lost 0 bases and J 1 base, leaving 11 bases between the germline ends. Via CD45RO/CCR7/CD25/CD127/CD95/CD27, cells of the CD4+ naive, central memory, regulatory and stem cell-like memory subsets were sorted. Sequencing targeted expressed TCRB transcripts, as all isolated RNA had been reverse transcribed. Naive, central memory and regulatory T cell samples came to a mean of roughly 4 million reads. Using immunoSEQ multiplex PCR, the repertoire was profiled, and TCRdb retains in-frame clones only, with some absent. The table has a few hundred thousand clones, around 25% seen once.

The sequenced material came from naive CD4+ T cells from blood. V usage is TRBV30 and J usage is TRBJ2-3; tentatively, D is TRBD2 (5 bases). The source is a woman aged 30 to 39 with type 1 diabetes. This CDR3 is CAWSVDYLGTDTQYF. The CDR3 DNA sequence: TGTGCCTGGAGTGTTGACTACCTGGGCACAGATACGCAGTATTTT.